This T cell receptor beta chain was obtained from a study of T cell repertoires in cytomegalovirus infection (dated by TCRdb to between 2018 and 2021). About the investigation overall: Donor HLA type was relevant to the analysis, because carriage of CMV infection together with the matching HLA type was indicated by public TCR beta signatures.

Points the paper makes about the study in general: The ex vivo response was dominated by HLA-C-restricted CMV-specific TCR beta clonotypes, which also provided the single most frequent clonotype in two of eight donors. In both this cohort and an independent roughly 400-donor cohort, the cumulative frequency of public TCR beta family members distinguished carriers of CMV infection plus the relevant HLA type.

Sequencing took place on an Illumina HiSeq 1500. The public reads were reanalyzed by TCRdb: fastp trimming at Q25, MiXCR alignment, in-frame beta chains only. Entries that share a CDR3 protein sequence are merged under the most common genes and DNA. Across this sample there are 230,000 or so distinct CDR3 sequences, with over 15% seen only once. The ten largest clones capture about half of the sample. There are 17 amino acids in the CDR3, from cysteine to phenylalanine inclusive. Only the CDR3 DNA is retained, 51 bases long and in frame from the first base. The CDR1 and CDR2 encoded by the germline V gene (reference sequence) are SEHNR and FQNEAQ. The V end gives up 3 bases and the J end 2 bases, leaving 10 bases in the junction not matched to a gene. This clonotype was picked up many times. The clone's antigen remains unknown. One base away there is no much larger clone; base qualities are not given.

The clonotype originates from a human donor in good health (CMV status not recorded). Some clones in this sample may be carry-over from other donors' samples. The rearranged segments are TRBV7-9 and TRBJ1-1, with 9 bases in between that match TRBD1. Sequencing was performed on CD8+ T cells from PBMCs. The DNA reads TGTGCCAGCAGCTTTGTTGGACAGGGGTTGAAAAACACTGAAGCTTTCTTT. Its protein product is CASSFVGQGLKNTEAFF.